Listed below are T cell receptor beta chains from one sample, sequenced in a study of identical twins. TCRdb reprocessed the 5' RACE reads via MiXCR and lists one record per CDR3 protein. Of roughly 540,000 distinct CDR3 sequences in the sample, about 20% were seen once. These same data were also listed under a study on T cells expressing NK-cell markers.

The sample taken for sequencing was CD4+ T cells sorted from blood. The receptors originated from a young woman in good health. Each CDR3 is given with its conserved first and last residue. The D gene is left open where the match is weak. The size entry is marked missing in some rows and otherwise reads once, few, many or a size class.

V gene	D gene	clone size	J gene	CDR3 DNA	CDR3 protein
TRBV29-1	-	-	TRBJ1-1	TGCAGCGTTCCGGGAGTGGGGTCTGAAGCTTTCTTT	CSVPGVGSEAFF
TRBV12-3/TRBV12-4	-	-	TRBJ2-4	TGTGCCAGCAGTTTCTCCACTCTGGACATTCAGTACTTC	CASSFSTLDIQYF
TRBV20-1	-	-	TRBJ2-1	TGCAGTGCGTCCCAGGGGACCTACAATGAGCAGTTCTTC	CSASQGTYNEQFF
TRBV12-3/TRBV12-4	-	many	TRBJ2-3	TGTGCCAGCAGGAGAAACCCCGGAGTTGCAGATACGCAGTATTTT	CASRRNPGVADTQYF
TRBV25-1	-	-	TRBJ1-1	TGTGCCGGAGACCTCGGGACTAAAGCTTTCTTT	CAGDLGTKAFF
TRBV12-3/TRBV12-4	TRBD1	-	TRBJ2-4	TGTGCCAGCACTACGGGACAGGGGCTAAACATTCAGTACTTC	CASTTGQGLNIQYF
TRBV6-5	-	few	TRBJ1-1	TGTGCCAGCAGTTACCAGACGGGATTAGGTACTGAAGCTTTCTTT	CASSYQTGLGTEAFF
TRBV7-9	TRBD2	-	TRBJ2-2	TGTGCCAGCAGCTTGCTAGCGGGGTTCACCGGGGAGCTGTTTTTT	CASSLLAGFTGELFF
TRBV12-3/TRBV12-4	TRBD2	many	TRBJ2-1	TGTGCCAGCAGTTTCCCCGCGGGGGGGGAGCAGTTCTTC	CASSFPAGGEQFF
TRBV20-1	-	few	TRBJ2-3	TGCAGTGCATTTGATCCGTCTAGCACAGATACGCAGTATTTT	CSAFDPSSTDTQYF
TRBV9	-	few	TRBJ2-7	TGTGCCAGCAGCACCGGACCCCAGACCTACGAGCAGTACTTC	CASSTGPQTYEQYF
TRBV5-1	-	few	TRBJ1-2	TGCGCCAGCAGCGAGGGACAAGGATATGGCTACACCTTC	CASSEGQGYGYTF
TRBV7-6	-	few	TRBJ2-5	TGTGCCAGCAGCCCTCTGTTGGGGCTGCAAGAGACCCAGTACTTC	CASSPLLGLQETQYF
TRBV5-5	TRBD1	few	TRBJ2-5	TGTGCCAGCAGCTTCCGGACAGGGCAGTGGGAGACCCAGTACTTC	CASSFRTGQWETQYF
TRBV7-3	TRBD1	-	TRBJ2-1	TGTGCCAGCGGTGCAGGGGGCAATGAGCAGTTCTTC	CASGAGGNEQFF
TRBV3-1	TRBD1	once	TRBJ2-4	TGTGCCAGCAGAAGCCGGGACAGGGGAGCCAAAAACATTCAGTACTTC	CASRSRDRGAKNIQYF
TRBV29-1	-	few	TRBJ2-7	TGCAGCACCCGGCGGGACAGCTCCTACGAGCAGTACTTC	CSTRRDSSYEQYF
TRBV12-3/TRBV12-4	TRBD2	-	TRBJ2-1	TGTGCCAGCAGTTTTCCTAGCGGGAGGGCCTACAATGAGCAGTTCTTC	CASSFPSGRAYNEQFF
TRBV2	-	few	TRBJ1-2	TGTGCCAGCAGCTCGGGGCTGCGAGGGGGCTACACCTTC	CASSSGLRGGYTF
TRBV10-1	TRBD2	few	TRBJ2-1	TGCGCCAGCAGTGACGGGGGGGGTACGAATGAGCAGTTCTTC	CASSDGGGTNEQFF
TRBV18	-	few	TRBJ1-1	TGTGCCAGCTCACCCCGGACAGACAGTGAAGCTTTCTTT	CASSPRTDSEAFF
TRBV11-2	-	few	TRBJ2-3	TGTGCCAGCAGCTTGCGTCCTATTCCTAGCACAGATACGCAGTATTTT	CASSLRPIPSTDTQYF
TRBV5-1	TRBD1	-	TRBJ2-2	TGCGCCAGCAGTTCGACAGGGGACGGGGAGCTGTTTTTT	CASSSTGDGELFF
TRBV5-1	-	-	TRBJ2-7	TGCGCCAGCAGCTTGGAGACCCTCAACAGTTACGAGCAGTACTTC	CASSLETLNSYEQYF
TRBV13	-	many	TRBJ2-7	TGTGCCAGCAGGCGCTCGGGATTCGCCCACGAGCAGTACTTC	CASRRSGFAHEQYF
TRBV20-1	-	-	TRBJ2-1	TGCAGTACACGTGGGACGCGGGCGGGAGAGCAGTTCTTC	CSTRGTRAGEQFF
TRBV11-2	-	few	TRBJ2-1	TGTGCCAGCAGCTTAGTAGGATCTAGCGCGAGCTCCTACAATGAGCAGTTCTTC	CASSLVGSSASSYNEQFF
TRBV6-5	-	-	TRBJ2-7	TGTGCCAGCAGGGCCTCCTACGAGCAGTACTTC	CASRASYEQYF
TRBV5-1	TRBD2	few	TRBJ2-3	TGCGCCAGCAGCTTATCGGGGGGGCCGATAGATACGCAGTATTTT	CASSLSGGPIDTQYF
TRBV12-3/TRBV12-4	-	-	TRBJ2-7	TGTGCCAGCAGTTTCCGGACTATCTCTGACGAGCAGTACTTC	CASSFRTISDEQYF
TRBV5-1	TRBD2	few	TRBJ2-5	TGCGCCAGCAGCTTGTTACGGGAGGGCCTTGGGACCCAGTACTTC	CASSLLREGLGTQYF
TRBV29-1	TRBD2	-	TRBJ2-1	TGCAGCGTTGAAGGGTTAGCGGGAGGGTACGATGAGCAGTTCTTC	CSVEGLAGGYDEQFF
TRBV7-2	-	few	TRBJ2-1	TGTGCCAGCAGCTTAGATGTTGGCGGGATCTACAATGAGCAGTTCTTC	CASSLDVGGIYNEQFF
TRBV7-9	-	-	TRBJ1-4	TGTGCCAGCAGCTTAGAAGTAGGAAAACTGTTTTTT	CASSLEVGKLFF
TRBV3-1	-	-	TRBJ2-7	TGTGCCAGCAGCCAAGATCCAGGGAACGAGCAGTACTTC	CASSQDPGNEQYF
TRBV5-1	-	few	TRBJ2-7	TGCGCCAGCAGGGGGAAGGACAGCCGGGGCCACGAGCAGTACTTC	CASRGKDSRGHEQYF
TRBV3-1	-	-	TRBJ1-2	TGTGCCAGCAGCCCAAGCGGGAATGGCTACACCTTC	CASSPSGNGYTF
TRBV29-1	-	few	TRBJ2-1	TGCAGCGTTGTAGGATACGGATATAACAATGAGCAGTTCTTC	CSVVGYGYNNEQFF
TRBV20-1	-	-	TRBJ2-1	TGCAGTGCTATGGACCCCCAGAGTGTAGAGCAGTTCTTC	CSAMDPQSVEQFF
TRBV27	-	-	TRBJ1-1	TGTGCCAGCAGTTTTTGGGGTGAGGGCAAAGCTTTCTTT	CASSFWGEGKAFF
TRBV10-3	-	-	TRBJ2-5	TGTGCCATCAGTGAGTCGGATGCCGCCCAAGAGACCCAGTACTTC	CAISESDAAQETQYF
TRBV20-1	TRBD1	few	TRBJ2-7	TGCAGTGCTACAAAGCCCGGGACAGGGACGTTGGCCCAGTACTTC	CSATKPGTGTLAQYF
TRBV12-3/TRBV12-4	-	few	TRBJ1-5	TGTGCCAGCAGTTTTCGGTTTAATAGCAATCAGCCCCAGCATTTT	CASSFRFNSNQPQHF
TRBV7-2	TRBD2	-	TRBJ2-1	TGTGCCAGCAGCGTCCAGCGGGGAGGGCAGTTCTTC	CASSVQRGGQFF
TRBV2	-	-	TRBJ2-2	TGTGCCAGCAGGACAGATACCGGGGAGCTGTTTTTT	CASRTDTGELFF